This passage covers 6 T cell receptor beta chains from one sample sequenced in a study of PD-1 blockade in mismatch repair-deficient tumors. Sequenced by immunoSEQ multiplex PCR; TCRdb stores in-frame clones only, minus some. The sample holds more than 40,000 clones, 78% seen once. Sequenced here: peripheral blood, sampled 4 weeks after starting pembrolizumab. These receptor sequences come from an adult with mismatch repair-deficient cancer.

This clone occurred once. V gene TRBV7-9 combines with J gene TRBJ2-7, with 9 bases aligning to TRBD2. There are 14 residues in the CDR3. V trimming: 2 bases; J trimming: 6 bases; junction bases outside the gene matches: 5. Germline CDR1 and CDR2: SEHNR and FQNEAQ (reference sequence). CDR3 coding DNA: TGTGCCAGCAGCTTAACGCTAGCGGGAACCGAGCAGTACTTC. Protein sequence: CASSLTLAGTEQYF.

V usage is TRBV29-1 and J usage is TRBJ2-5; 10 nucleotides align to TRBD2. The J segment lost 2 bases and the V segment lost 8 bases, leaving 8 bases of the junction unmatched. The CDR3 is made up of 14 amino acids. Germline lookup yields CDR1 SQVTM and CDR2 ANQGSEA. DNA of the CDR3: TGCAGCATAACCGGGACTAGCGCACAAGAGACCCAGTACTTC. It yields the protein CSITGTSAQETQYF.

As DNA, the CDR3 is TGCGCCAGCAGCTTCTCGGGAGGGCCTCGAGAGACCCAGTACTTC. Its protein is CASSFSGGPRETQYF. The chain links TRBV5-1 to TRBJ2-5; 8 bases match TRBD2. This CDR3 region has 15 residues. Germline CDR1 is SGHRS and CDR2 is YFSETQ. V lost 2 bases and J lost 4; bases outside the gene matches: 7.

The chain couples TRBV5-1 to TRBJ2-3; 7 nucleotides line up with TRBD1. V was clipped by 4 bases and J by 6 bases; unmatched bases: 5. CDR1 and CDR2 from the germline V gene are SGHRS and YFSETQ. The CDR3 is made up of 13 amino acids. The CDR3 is CASSLGGRDTQYF. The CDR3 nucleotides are TGCGCCAGCAGCCTAGGGGGCCGGGATACGCAGTATTTT.

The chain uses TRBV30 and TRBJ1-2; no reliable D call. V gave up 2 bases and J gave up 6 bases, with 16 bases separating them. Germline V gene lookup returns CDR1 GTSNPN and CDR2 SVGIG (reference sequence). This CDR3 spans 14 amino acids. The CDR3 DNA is TGTGCCTGGAGTCAGGAGGACCGCGGGGATGGCTACACCTTC. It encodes CAWSQEDRGDGYTF.

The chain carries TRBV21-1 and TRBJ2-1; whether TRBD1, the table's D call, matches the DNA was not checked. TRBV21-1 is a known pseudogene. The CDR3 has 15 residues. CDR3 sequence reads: CASDCRDSLRGEQFF. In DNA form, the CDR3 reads TGTGCCAGCGACTGCCGGGACAGTTTACGGGGGGAGCAGTTCTTC.